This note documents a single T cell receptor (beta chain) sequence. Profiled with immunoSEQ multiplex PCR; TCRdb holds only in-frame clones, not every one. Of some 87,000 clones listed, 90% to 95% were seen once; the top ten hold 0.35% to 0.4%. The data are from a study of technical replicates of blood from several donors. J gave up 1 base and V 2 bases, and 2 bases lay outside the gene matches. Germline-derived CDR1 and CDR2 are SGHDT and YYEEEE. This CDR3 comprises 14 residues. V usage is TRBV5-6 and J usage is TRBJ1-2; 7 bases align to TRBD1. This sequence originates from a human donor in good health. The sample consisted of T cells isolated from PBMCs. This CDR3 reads CASSFRDSNYGYTF. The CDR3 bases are TGTGCCAGCAGCTTCCGGGACAGTAACTATGGCTACACCTTC.